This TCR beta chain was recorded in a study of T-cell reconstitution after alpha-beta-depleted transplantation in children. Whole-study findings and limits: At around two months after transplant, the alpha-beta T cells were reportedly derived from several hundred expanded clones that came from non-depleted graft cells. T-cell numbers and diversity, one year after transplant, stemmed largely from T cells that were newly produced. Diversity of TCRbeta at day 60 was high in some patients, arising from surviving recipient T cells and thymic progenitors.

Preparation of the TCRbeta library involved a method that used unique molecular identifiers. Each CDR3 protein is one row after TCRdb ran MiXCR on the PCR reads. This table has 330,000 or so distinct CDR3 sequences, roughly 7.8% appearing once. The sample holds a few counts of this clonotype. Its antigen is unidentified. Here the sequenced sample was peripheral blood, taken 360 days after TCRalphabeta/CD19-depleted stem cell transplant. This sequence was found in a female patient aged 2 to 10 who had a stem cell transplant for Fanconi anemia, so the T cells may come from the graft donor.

CDR3 in amino acids: CATGRTGGTAAFF. Written as DNA, the CDR3 is TGTGCCACCGGCCGTACAGGGGGCACCGCAGCTTTCTTT. V is TRBV19 and J is TRBJ1-1, with 9 nucleotides matching TRBD1. Germline CDR1 LNHDA, CDR2 SQIVND (reference sequence). The ends lost 10 bases at V and 10 bases at J; junction bases unmatched: 13. This CDR3 is built from 13 residues.